A selection of T cell receptor beta chains follows, all from one sample in a study of graft-versus-host responses after intestinal transplantation. Clones were read by immunoSEQ multiplex PCR, and TCRdb kept only the in-frame ones, dropping some. The table shows some 130,000 clones, with approximately 95% occurring only once. What these receptors recognize is not known. Sequencing used unstimulated CD8+ T cells sorted from spleen or lymph node cells, obtained before intestinal transplant. These receptors were taken from a human donor who received an intestinal transplant. Both conserved end residues are part of each CDR3. D genes are given only for firm matches. Not every row has a clone size; where given, it reads once, few, many or a size class.

>TRBJ1-1|NA|TRBV27|NA
TGTGCCAGCAGTTTATATAAGTTCGCTGAAGCTTTCTTT
CASSLYKFAEAFF
>TRBJ2-7|NA|TRBV7-9|NA
TGTGCCAGCAGTTTAGCCCTTAACGAGCAGTACTTC
CASSLALNEQYF
>TRBJ1-3|TRBD1|TRBV9|NA
TGTGCCAGCAGCGGAGACAGGGGGGGAAACACCATATATTTT
CASSGDRGGNTIYF
>TRBJ2-1|NA|TRBV9|NA
TGTGCCAGCAGCGGTATCTCCTACAATGAGCAGTTCTTC
CASSGISYNEQFF
>TRBJ2-7|NA|TRBV6-6|NA
TGTGCCAGCAGTTACCCAAACAGGGTGGGGTACGAGCAGTACTTC
CASSYPNRVGYEQYF
>TRBJ2-7|NA|TRBV7-9|once
TGTGCCAGCAGCTTAGGTCCGGGGAGCGAGCAGTACTTC
CASSLGPGSEQYF
>TRBJ1-1|TRBD1|TRBV28|NA
TGTGCCAGCAGTGGACAGGCTGAAGCTTTCTTT
CASSGQAEAFF
>TRBJ2-2|NA|TRBV27|once
TGTGCCAGCAGTTTACTGGTGAACACCGGGGAGCTGTTTTTT
CASSLLVNTGELFF
>TRBJ1-1|NA|TRBV11-1|NA
TGTGCCAGCAGCGCCATAGGGGAATTGAACACTGAAGCTTTCTTT
CASSAIGELNTEAFF
>TRBJ2-3|TRBD2|TRBV6-1|NA
TGTGCCAGCCTGGGGGGGGTACTAGCGGGGACGCAGTATTTT
CASLGGVLAGTQYF
>TRBJ2-1|NA|TRBV7-6|NA
TGTGCCAGCAGCGACCCGGGACGCAACAATGAGCAGTTCTTC
CASSDPGRNNEQFF
>TRBJ2-1|NA|TRBV20-1|NA
TGCAGTGCTAGGAGACGAAGTGAGCAGTTCTTC
CSARRRSEQFF
>TRBJ2-1|NA|TRBV28|NA
TGTGCCAGCGGTTCCTACAATGAGCAGTTCTTC
CASGSYNEQFF
>TRBJ2-3|NA|TRBV9|NA
TGTGCCAGCAGCGTAGGCGGAAGCACAGATACGCAGTATTTT
CASSVGGSTDTQYF
>TRBJ2-3|NA|TRBV4-3|NA
TGCGCCAGCAGCCAAGAAGAAGGCATTCATAGATCAGATACGCAGTATTTT
CASSQEEGIHRSDTQYF
>TRBJ2-5|TRBD1|TRBV27|NA
TGTGCCAGCAGTCCCAGGGGGTGGGAGACCCAGTACTTC
CASSPRGWETQYF